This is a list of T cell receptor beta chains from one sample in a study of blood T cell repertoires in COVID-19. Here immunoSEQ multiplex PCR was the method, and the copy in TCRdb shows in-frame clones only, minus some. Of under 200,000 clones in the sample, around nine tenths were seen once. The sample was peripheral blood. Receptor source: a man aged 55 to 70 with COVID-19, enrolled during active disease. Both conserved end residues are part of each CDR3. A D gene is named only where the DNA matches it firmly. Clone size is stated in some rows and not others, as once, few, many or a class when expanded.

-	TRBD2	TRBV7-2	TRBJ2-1	TGTGCCAGCAGCTCGACTAGCGGGAGTGGTGAGCAGTTCTTC	CASSSTSGSGEQFF
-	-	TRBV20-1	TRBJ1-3	TGCAGTGCTAGCTACGGAAACACCATATATTTT	CSASYGNTIYF
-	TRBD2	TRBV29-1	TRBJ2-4	TGCAGCGTTGTGGGACTAGGAAACATTCAGTACTTC	CSVVGLGNIQYF
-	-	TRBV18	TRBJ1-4	TGTGCCAGCTCACCCCTCCCCCGGGGGGCAGCTAATGAAAAACTGTTTTTT	CASSPLPRGAANEKLFF
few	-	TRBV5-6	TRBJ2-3	TGTGCCAGCATCGCGACGGGAACCGGACAGCTTCGGTATTTT	CASIATGTGQLRYF
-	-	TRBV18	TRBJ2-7	TGTGCCAGCTCACCCTCACAGGGTCGCGAGCAGTACTTC	CASSPSQGREQYF
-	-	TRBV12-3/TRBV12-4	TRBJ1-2	TGTGCCAGCAGTTTTCTGGCAAACTATGGCTACACCTTC	CASSFLANYGYTF
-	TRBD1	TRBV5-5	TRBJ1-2	TGTGCCAGCAGCTCAGACAGGGGCTACGGCTACACCTTC	CASSSDRGYGYTF
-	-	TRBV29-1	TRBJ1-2	TGCAGCGTTTATTCCCCCACGGGGGACTATGGCTACACCTTC	CSVYSPTGDYGYTF
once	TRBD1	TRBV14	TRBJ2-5	TGTGCCAGCAGTCCGGGACAGGGCACGGAGGAGACCCAGTACTTC	CASSPGQGTEETQYF
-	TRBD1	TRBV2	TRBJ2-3	TGTGCCAGCATGACAGGGCCCACAGATACGCAGTATTTT	CASMTGPTDTQYF
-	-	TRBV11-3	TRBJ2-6	TGTGCCAGCAGCTTAGGCCCATCGGGGTACGGGGCCAACGTCCTGACTTTC	CASSLGPSGYGANVLTF
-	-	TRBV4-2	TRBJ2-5	TGTGCCAGCAGCCAAGGAGCGGGTATCCAAGAGACCCAGTACTTC	CASSQGAGIQETQYF
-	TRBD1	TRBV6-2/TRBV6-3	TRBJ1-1	TGTGCCAGCAGTTACGACAGGGGAGTGAACCTAATGAACACTGAAGCTTTCTTT	CASSYDRGVNLMNTEAFF